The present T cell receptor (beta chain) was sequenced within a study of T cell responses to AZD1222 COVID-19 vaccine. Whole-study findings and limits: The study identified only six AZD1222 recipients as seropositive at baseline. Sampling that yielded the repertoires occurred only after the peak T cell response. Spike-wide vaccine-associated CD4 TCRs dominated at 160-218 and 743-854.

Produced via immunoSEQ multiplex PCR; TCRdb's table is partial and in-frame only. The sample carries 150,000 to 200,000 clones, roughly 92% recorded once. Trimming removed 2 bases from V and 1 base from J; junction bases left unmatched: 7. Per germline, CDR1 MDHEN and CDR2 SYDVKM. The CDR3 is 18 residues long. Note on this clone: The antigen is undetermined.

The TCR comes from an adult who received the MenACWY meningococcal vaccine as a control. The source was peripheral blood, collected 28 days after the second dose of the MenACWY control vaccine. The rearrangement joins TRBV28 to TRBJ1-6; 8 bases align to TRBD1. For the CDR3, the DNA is TGTGCCAGCAGTTTAAAGACAGGGGCTAGGTCCTATAATTCACCCCTCCACTTT. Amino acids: CASSLKTGARSYNSPLHF. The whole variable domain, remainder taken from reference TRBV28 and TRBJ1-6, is DVKVTQSSRYLVKRTGEKVFLECVQDMDHENMFWYRQDPGLGLRLIYFSYDVKMKEKGDIPEGYSVSREKKERFSLILESASTNQTSMYLCASSLKTGARSYNSPLHFGNGTRLTVT.